This T cell receptor (beta chain) originates from a study of breast tumors, draining lymph nodes, adjacent tissues. Breast cancer patients provided tissue from their axillary draining lymph nodes. TCRdb re-analysed the multiplex PCR reads in MiXCR, keeping a single row per CDR3 protein. This sample has approximately 88,000 distinct CDR3 sequences, with over 25% found just once. The V gene end was trimmed by 5 bases and the J gene end by 6 bases; junction bases not matched to a gene: 8. Per germline, CDR1 SGHTA and CDR2 FQGTGA. CDR3 length equals 14 residues. This chain joins TRBV7-3 and TRBJ1-2; TRBD1 aligns across 8 bases. The sequenced sample consisted of axillary lymph node tissue. The clonotype originates from a female donor with breast cancer. Some clones in this sample may be carry-over from other donors' samples. The CDR3 spells CASSAGQGADGYTF. The CDR3 DNA reads TGTGCCAGCAGCGCCGGGCAGGGGGCCGATGGCTACACCTTC.